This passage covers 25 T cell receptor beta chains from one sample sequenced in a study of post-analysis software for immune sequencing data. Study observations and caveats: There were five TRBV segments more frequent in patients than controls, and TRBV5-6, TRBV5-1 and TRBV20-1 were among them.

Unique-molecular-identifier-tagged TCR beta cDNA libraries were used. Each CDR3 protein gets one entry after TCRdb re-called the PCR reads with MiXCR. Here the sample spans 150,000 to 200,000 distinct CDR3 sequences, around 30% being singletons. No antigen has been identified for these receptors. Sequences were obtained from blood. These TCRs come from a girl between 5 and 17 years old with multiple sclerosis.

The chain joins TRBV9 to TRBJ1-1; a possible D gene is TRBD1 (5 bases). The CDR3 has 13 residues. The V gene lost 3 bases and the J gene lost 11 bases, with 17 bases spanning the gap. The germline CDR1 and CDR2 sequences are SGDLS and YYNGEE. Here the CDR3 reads CASSEGTSRVAFF. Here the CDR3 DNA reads TGTGCCAGCAGCGAGGGGACCTCGCGGGTTGCTTTCTTT.

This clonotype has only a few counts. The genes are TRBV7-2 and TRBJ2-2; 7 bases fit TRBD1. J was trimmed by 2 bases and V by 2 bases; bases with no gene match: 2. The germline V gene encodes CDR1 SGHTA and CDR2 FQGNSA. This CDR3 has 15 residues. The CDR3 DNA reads TGTGCCAGCAGCTTATCAGGGGGTAACACCGGGGAGCTGTTTTTT. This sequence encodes CASSLSGGNTGELFF.

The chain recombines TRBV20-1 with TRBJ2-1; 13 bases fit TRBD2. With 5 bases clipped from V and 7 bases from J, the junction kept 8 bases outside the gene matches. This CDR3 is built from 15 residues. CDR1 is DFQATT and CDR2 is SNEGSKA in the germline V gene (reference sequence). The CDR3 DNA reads TGCAGTGCTTGGGGGGGACTAGCGGGGACGAATGAGCAGTTCTTC. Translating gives CSAWGGLAGTNEQFF.

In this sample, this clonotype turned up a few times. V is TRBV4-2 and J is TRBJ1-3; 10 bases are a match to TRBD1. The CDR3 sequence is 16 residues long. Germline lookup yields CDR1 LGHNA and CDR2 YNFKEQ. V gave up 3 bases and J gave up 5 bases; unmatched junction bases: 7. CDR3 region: CASSHMGQGIRNTIYF. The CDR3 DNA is TGTGCCAGCAGCCATATGGGACAGGGGATAAGAAACACCATATATTTT.

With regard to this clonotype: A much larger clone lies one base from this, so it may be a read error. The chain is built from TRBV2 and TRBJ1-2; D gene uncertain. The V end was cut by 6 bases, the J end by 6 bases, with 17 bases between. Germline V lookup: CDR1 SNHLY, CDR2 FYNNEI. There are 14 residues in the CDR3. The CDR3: CASREFPRTDGYTF. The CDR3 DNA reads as TGTGCCAGCAGAGAGTTCCCCAGGACGGATGGCTACACCTTC.

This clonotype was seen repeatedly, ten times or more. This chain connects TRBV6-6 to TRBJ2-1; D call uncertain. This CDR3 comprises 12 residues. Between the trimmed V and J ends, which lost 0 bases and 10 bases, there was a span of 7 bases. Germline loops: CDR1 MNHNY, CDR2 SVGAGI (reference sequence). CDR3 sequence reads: CASSYSLEEQFF. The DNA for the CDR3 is TGTGCCAGCAGTTACTCCCTGGAGGAGCAGTTCTTC.

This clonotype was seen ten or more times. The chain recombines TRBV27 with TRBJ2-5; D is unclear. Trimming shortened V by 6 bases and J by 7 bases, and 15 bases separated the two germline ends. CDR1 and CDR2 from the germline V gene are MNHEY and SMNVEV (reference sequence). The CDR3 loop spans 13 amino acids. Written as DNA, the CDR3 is TGTGCCAGCAGCGTCACCTTTTCCGGGACCCAGTACTTC. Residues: CASSVTFSGTQYF.

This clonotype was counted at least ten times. The CDR3 DNA is TGTGCCAGCAAAGGTGCTTACAGGGGAGGCGAGCAGTACTTC. Its translation: CASKGAYRGGEQYF. The chain links TRBV27 to TRBJ2-7; TRBD1 is a possible D gene (7 bases). Germline V gives CDR1 MNHEY, CDR2 SMNVEV (reference sequence). This CDR3 is built from 14 residues. Trimming left V 7 bases short and J 6 bases short, with 19 bases between.

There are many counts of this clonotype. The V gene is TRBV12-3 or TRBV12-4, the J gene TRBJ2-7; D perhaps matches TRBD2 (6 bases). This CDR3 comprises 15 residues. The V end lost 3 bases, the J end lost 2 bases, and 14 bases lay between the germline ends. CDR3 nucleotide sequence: TGTGCCAGCAGTTTCACTCCGGGACTGACCTACGAGCAGTACTTC. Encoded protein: CASSFTPGLTYEQYF.

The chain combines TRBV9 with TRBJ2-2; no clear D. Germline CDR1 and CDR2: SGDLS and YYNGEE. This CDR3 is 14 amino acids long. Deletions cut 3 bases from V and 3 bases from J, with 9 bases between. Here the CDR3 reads CASSARLYTGELFF. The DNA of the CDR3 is TGTGCCAGCAGCGCTAGGTTGTACACCGGGGAGCTGTTTTTT.

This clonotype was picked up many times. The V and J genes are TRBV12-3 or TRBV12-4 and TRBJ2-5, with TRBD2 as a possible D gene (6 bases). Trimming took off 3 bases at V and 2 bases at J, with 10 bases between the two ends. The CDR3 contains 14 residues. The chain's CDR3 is CASSFTEGQETQYF. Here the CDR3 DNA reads TGTGCCAGCAGTTTTACGGAGGGACAAGAGACCCAGTACTTC.

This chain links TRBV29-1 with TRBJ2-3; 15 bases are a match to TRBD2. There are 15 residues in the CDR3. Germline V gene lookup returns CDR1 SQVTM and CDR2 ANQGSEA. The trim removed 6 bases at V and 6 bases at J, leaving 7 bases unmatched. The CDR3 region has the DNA TGCAGCGTCACGGGACTAGCGGGAGGCGGGGATACGCAGTATTTT. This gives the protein CSVTGLAGGGDTQYF.

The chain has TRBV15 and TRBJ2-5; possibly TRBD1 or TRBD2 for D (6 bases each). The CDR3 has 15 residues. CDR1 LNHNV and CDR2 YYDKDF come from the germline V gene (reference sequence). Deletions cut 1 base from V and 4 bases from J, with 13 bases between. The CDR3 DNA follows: TGTGCCACCAGCAGAGCCCAGGAGGGGGGAGAGACCCAGTACTTC. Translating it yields CATSRAQEGGETQYF. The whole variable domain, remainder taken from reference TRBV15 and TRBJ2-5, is DAMVIQNPRYQVTQFGKPVTLSCSQTLNHNVMYWYQQKSSQAPKLLFHYYDKDFNNEADTPDNFQSRRPNTSFCFLDIRSPGLGDTAMYLCATSRAQEGGETQYFGPGTRLLVL.

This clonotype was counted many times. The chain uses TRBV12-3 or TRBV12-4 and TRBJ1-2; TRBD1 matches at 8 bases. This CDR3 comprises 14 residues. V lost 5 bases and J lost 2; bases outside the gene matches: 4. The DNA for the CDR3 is TGTGCCAGCAGTGCGGACAGGGTGAACTATGGCTACACCTTC. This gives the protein CASSADRVNYGYTF.

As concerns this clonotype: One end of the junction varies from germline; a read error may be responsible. CDR3 residues: CAGSPGGPTCEQYF. CDR3 coding DNA: TGCGCCGGCAGCCCCGGCGGCCCGACCTGCGAGCAGTACTTC. V usage is TRBV5-1 and J usage is TRBJ2-7; D remains unclear. The CDR3 runs 14 residues. The germline CDR1 and CDR2 sequences are SGHRS and YFSETQ.

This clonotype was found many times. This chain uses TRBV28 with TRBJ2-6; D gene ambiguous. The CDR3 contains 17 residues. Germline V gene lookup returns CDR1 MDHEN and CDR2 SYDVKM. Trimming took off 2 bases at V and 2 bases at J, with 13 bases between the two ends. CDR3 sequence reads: CASSLTVMLAGANVLTF. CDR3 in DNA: TGTGCCAGCAGTTTAACAGTTATGCTCGCTGGGGCCAACGTCCTGACTTTC.

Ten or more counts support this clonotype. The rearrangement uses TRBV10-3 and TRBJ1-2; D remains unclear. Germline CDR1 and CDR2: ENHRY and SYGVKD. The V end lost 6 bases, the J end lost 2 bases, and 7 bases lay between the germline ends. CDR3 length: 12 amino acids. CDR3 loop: CAIREVNYGYTF. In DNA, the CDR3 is TGTGCCATCAGAGAGGTGAACTATGGCTACACCTTC.

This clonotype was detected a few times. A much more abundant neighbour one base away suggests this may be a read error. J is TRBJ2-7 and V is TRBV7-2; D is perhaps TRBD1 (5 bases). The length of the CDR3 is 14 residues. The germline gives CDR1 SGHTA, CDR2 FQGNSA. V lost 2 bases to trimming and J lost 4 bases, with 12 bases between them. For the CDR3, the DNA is TGTGCCAGCAGCTTAAACAGGAGCCCATACGAGCAGTACTTC. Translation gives CASSLNRSPYEQYF.

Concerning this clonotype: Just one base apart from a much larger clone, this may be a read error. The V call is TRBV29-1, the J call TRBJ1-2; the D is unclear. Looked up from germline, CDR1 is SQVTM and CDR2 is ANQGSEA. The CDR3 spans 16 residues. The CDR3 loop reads CSVEESGWVAPDGCTF. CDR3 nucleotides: TGCAGCGTTGAAGAGAGCGGTTGGGTAGCACCCGATGGCTGCACCTTC.

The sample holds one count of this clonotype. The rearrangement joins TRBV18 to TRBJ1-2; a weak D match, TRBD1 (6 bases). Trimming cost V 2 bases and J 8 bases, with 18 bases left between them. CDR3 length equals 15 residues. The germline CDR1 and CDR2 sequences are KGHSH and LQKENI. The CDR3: CASSPTVDRSFGYTF. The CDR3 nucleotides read TGTGCCAGCTCACCAACAGTCGACAGGTCCTTCGGCTACACCTTC.

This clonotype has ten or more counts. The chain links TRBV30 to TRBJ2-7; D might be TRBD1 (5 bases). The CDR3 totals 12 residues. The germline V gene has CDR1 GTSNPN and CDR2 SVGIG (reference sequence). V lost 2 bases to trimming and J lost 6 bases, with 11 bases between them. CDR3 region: CAWSKQVPEQYF. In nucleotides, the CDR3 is TGTGCCTGGAGTAAACAGGTACCCGAGCAGTACTTC. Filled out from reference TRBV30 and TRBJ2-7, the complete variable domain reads SQTIHQWPATLVQPVGSPLSLECTVEGTSNPNLYWYRQAAGRGLQLLFYSVGIGQISSEVPQNLSASRPQDRQFILSSKKLLLSDSGFYLCAWSKQVPEQYFGPGTRLTVT.

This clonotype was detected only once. CDR3 bases: TGTGCCAGCAGGGAGGGGAATCAGCCCCAGCATTTT. Its protein is CASREGNQPQHF. This rearrangement joins TRBV7-9 to TRBJ1-5; TRBD1 is a possible D gene (5 bases). Germline CDR1 is SEHNR and CDR2 is FQNEAQ (reference sequence). Trimming pared 6 bases from V and 4 bases from J, leaving 7 bases between. The length of the CDR3 is 12 residues. Variable domain in full (rest from reference TRBV7-9 and TRBJ1-5): DTGVSQNPRHKITKRGQNVTFRCDPISEHNRLYWYRQTLGQGPEFLTYFQNEAQLEKSRLLSDRFSAERPKGSFSTLEIQRTEQGDSAMYLCASREGNQPQHFGDGTRLSIL.

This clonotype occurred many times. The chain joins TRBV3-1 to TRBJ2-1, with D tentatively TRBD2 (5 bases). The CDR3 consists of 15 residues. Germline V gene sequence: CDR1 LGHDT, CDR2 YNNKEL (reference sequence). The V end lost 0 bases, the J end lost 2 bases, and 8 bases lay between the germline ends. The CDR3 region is CASSQDPGTYNEQFF. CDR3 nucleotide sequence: TGTGCCAGCAGCCAAGACCCCGGGACCTACAATGAGCAGTTCTTC.

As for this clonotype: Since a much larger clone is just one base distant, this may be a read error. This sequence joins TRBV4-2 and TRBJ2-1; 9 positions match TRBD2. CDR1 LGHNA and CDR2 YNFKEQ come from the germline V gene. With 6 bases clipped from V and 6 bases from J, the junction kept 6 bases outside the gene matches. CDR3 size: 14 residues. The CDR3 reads CASRLAGSGNEQFF. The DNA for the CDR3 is TGTGCCAGCAGGCTAGCGGGATCCGGCAATGAGCAGTTCTTC.

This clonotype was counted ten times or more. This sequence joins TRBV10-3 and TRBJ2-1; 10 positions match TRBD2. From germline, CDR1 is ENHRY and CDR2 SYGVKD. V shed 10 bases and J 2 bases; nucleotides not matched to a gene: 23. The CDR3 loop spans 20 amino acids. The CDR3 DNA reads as TGTGCCACCCTACAATCCGGGGGGCTAGCGGGAGAAGGGCCCTACAATGAGCAGTTCTTC. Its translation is CATLQSGGLAGEGPYNEQFF.